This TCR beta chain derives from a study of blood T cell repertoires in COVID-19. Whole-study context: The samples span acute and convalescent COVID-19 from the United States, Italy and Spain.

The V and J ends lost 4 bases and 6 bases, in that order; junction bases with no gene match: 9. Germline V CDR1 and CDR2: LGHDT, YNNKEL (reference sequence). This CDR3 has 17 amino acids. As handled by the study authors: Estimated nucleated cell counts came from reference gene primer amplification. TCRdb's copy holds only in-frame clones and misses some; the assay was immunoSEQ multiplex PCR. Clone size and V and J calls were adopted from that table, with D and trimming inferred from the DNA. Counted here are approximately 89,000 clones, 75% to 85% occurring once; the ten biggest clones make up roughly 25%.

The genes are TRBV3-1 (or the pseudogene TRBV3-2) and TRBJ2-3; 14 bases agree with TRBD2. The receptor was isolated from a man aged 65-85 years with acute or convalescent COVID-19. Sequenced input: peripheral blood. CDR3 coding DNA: TGTGCCAGCAGCCTTTGGACTAGCGGGAGGAACGAGGATACGCAGTATTTT. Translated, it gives CASSLWTSGRNEDTQYF.